Shown below are 27 T cell receptor beta chains from a single sample sequenced in a study of patients and donors after allogeneic stem cell transplantation. TCRdb re-called the RT-PCR reads with MiXCR, one entry per CDR3 protein. The sample carries about 160,000 distinct CDR3 sequences, 24% recorded once. Sequenced sample: blood, either unsorted or a sorted T cell fraction (not recorded which). These receptors all come from a human donor who was either an allogeneic HSCT recipient or a stem cell or donor lymphocyte infusion donor (not recorded which). It is not recorded whose cells these are; they may come from a transplant donor.

This chain joins TRBV20-1 and TRBJ1-6; 8 nucleotides match TRBD1. This CDR3 is 15 amino acids long. V was clipped by 6 bases and J by 7 bases; unmatched bases: 11. The germline V gene encodes CDR1 DFQATT and CDR2 SNEGSKA (reference sequence). The CDR3 DNA reads as TGCAGTGCCAAGACTCGGGACAGGAGAAATTCACCCCTCCACTTT. This sequence encodes CSAKTRDRRNSPLHF.

This clonotype was picked up a small number of times. V and J are TRBV18 and TRBJ2-2, with a possible D match to TRBD2 (5 bases). The CDR3 is made up of 16 amino acids. V lost 2 bases, J lost 0 bases, and 10 bases lay in between. CDR1 and CDR2 (germline): KGHSH, LQKENI. CDR3 DNA: TGTGCCAGCTCACCAACACTAGATACGAACACCGGGGAGCTGTTTTTT. It is translated as CASSPTLDTNTGELFF.

In its sample, this clonotype was seen a few times. CDR3 nucleotides: TGCGCCAGCAGCTTGGGACAGGGAGTTGAGCAGTTCTTC. The encoded protein is CASSLGQGVEQFF. The chain combines TRBV5-1 with TRBJ2-1; 7 positions match TRBD1. Germline CDR1 reads SGHRS; CDR2 reads YFSETQ. The CDR3 runs 13 residues. Trimming took 0 bases from V and 9 from J; bases not matched to a gene: 3.

This clonotype was recorded once. The chain couples TRBV10-3 to TRBJ2-1, with 13 bases aligning to TRBD2. The V segment lost 6 bases and the J segment 10 bases; nucleotides outside the gene matches: 12. There are 16 residues in the CDR3. Germline V gives CDR1 ENHRY, CDR2 SYGVKD. The chain's CDR3 is CAISETSGGGPQEQFF. CDR3 coding DNA: TGTGCCATCAGCGAAACTAGCGGGGGGGGGCCACAGGAGCAGTTCTTC.

CDR3 protein: CSARPKRRKSYEQYF. CDR3 in DNA: TGCAGTGCTAGACCAAAAAGGCGGAAAAGCTACGAGCAGTACTTC. The chain is built from TRBV20-1 and TRBJ2-7; unclear D gene. The V and J ends lost 2 bases and 3 bases respectively, with 17 bases between them. CDR1 is DFQATT, CDR2 SNEGSKA, per germline (reference sequence). CDR3 size: 15 residues.

This clonotype appeared many times. The rearrangement uses TRBV29-1 and TRBJ1-1; 7 bases agree with TRBD1. Germline assignment: CDR1 SQVTM and CDR2 ANQGSEA. The CDR3 has 13 amino acids. Germline trimming cut 6 bases from V and 1 base from J; bases unmatched to any gene: 5. This CDR3 is CSVPGGTNTEAFF. CDR3 in DNA: TGCAGCGTCCCAGGGGGGACGAACACTGAAGCTTTCTTT.

This chain uses TRBV3-1 with TRBJ2-7; D may be TRBD1 (5 bases). CDR1 and CDR2 (germline): LGHDT, YNNKEL (reference sequence). V gave up 4 bases and J gave up 0 bases, with 13 bases separating them. CDR3 length: 15 amino acids. The CDR3 is CASSLRGFPSYEQYF. The CDR3 bases are TGTGCCAGCAGCCTAAGGGGATTTCCCTCCTACGAGCAGTACTTC.

V is TRBV13 and J is TRBJ2-1; D uncertain. V lost 1 base and J lost 6, with 10 bases in between. The CDR3 covers 14 residues. CDR1 and CDR2 (germline): PRHDT, FYEKMQ (reference sequence). The CDR3 loop reads CASSLEPLGNEQFF. In DNA form, the CDR3 reads TGTGCCAGCAGCTTAGAACCCTTAGGCAATGAGCAGTTCTTC.

This clonotype was observed at least ten times. This chain links TRBV5-1 with TRBJ1-1, with 7 positions matching TRBD1. The germline V gene encodes CDR1 SGHRS and CDR2 YFSETQ. V dropped 5 bases and J dropped 3; count of bases not matched to a gene: 4. This CDR3 has 13 amino acids. CDR3 sequence reads: CASSTQGDTEAFF. CDR3 nucleotide sequence: TGCGCCAGCAGTACCCAGGGGGACACTGAAGCTTTCTTT.

The chain combines TRBV7-9 with TRBJ2-1; the match to TRBD2 covers 10 bases. Germline V CDR1 and CDR2: SEHNR, FQNEAQ (reference sequence). The CDR3 spans 12 residues. Germline trimming cut 2 bases from V and 14 bases from J; bases unmatched to any gene: 3. CDR3 coding DNA: TGTGCCAGCAGCTTAAAGCGGGAGGGGGAGTTCTTC. Amino acid sequence: CASSLKREGEFF.

This chain uses TRBV5-6 with TRBJ2-1; D uncertain. The CDR3 is 16 residues long. V was trimmed by 0 bases and J by 0 bases, leaving 10 bases between them. Germline loops: CDR1 SGHDT, CDR2 YYEEEE. The CDR3 DNA reads TGTGCCAGCAGCTTGGCCCGTAGGAGCTCCTACAATGAGCAGTTCTTC. The encoded protein is CASSLARRSSYNEQFF.

CDR3 amino acids: CASSFKGTFEAFF. DNA for the CDR3: TGCGCCAGCAGCTTTAAAGGGACATTTGAAGCTTTCTTT. V usage is TRBV5-1 and J usage is TRBJ1-1, with D maybe TRBD1 (6 bases). This CDR3 region has 13 residues. Germline loops: CDR1 SGHRS, CDR2 YFSETQ. Trimming pared 2 bases from V and 7 bases from J, leaving 12 bases between. The entire variable domain, with the rest obtained from reference TRBV5-1 and TRBJ1-1, is as follows: KAGVTQTPRYLIKTRGQQVTLSCSPISGHRSVSWYQQTPGQGLQFLFEYFSETQRNKGNFPGRFSGRQFSNSRSEMNVSTLELGDSALYLCASSFKGTFEAFFGQGTRLTVV.

The rearrangement links TRBV3-1 to TRBJ2-7; D not resolved. This CDR3 comprises 12 residues. Germline lookup yields CDR1 LGHDT and CDR2 YNNKEL (reference sequence). Trimming shortened V by 3 bases and J by 1 base, and 4 bases separated the two germline ends. The CDR3 DNA follows: TGTGCCAGCAGCCACGGATCCTACGAGCAGTACTTC. This gives the protein CASSHGSYEQYF.

CDR3 nucleotides: TGTGCCAGCAGCCACGTCACAGATACGCAGTATTTT. Its translation: CASSHVTDTQYF. This chain uses TRBV14 with TRBJ2-3; no clear D. Looked up from germline, CDR1 is SGHDN and CDR2 is FVKESK. This CDR3 spans 12 amino acids. V was pared by 3 bases and J by 2 bases, with 3 bases between.

The CDR3 reads CASEGTGNTIYF. Written as DNA, the CDR3 is TGTGCCAGCGAAGGAACTGGAAACACCATATATTTT. The genes are TRBV6-1 and TRBJ1-3; D not resolved. The CDR3 length is 12 residues. Trimming took 8 bases from V and 2 from J, leaving 7 bases between them. The germline V gene has CDR1 MNHNS and CDR2 SASEGT.

This rearrangement joins TRBV5-1 to TRBJ1-2, with 10 bases matching TRBD1. V dropped 5 bases and J dropped 7; count of bases not matched to a gene: 11. Germline values: CDR1 SGHRS, CDR2 YFSETQ. This CDR3 spans 15 amino acids. In DNA form, the CDR3 reads TGCGCCAGCAGTTCTCCGGGACAGGGGATGTTTGGCTACACCTTC. Encoded protein: CASSSPGQGMFGYTF.

This clonotype was detected a few times. The chain joins TRBV9 to TRBJ2-3, with 8 bases fitting TRBD2. The V and J ends lost 3 bases and 4 bases, in that order; junction bases with no gene match: 4. The CDR3 consists of 14 residues. Germline V gene lookup returns CDR1 SGDLS and CDR2 YYNGEE. The CDR3 DNA is TGTGCCAGCAGCGGTAGCGGGAAGGCAGATACGCAGTATTTT. It specifies CASSGSGKADTQYF.

The rearrangement links TRBV29-1 to TRBJ1-1; the D gene is possibly TRBD1 (6 bases). The germline V gene has CDR1 SQVTM and CDR2 ANQGSEA. Trimming shortened V by 4 bases and J by 4 bases, and 16 bases separated the two germline ends. The CDR3 loop spans 14 amino acids. The CDR3 loop is CSVAGAPEGTEAFF. In DNA form, the CDR3 reads TGCAGCGTTGCGGGGGCTCCGGAGGGCACTGAAGCTTTCTTT.

Concerning this clonotype: A much larger clone is a single base away; this may be a read error. The rearrangement joins TRBV5-1 to TRBJ1-2; 7 nucleotides line up with TRBD1. Germline V gene sequence: CDR1 SGHRS, CDR2 YFSETQ. V was clipped by 4 bases and J by 0 bases; unmatched bases: 6. This CDR3 is built from 15 residues. The CDR3, as DNA: TGCGCCAGCAGCCTACGGACAGGAGCTAACTATGGCTACACCTTC. Encoded protein: CASSLRTGANYGYTF.

The genes are TRBV18 and TRBJ1-6; D uncertain. Germline-derived CDR1 and CDR2 are KGHSH and LQKENI. The V end lost 1 base, the J end lost 9 bases, and 16 bases lay between the germline ends. The CDR3 has 16 amino acids. DNA for the CDR3: TGTGCCAGCTCACCACGCGAGACGGGGAGGGCTTCACCCCTCCACTTT. This gives the protein CASSPRETGRASPLHF.

This clonotype has only a few counts. This sequence joins TRBV5-1 and TRBJ2-7; D remains unclear. Germline CDR1 is SGHRS and CDR2 is YFSETQ. The V gene lost 0 bases and the J gene lost 9 bases, with 16 bases spanning the gap. The CDR3 sequence is 14 residues long. The CDR3 region has the DNA TGCGCCAGCAGCTTGGAGGCCCAGTCTATCGTGCAGTACTTC. Translation: CASSLEAQSIVQYF.

The table lists this clonotype with many counts. The chain combines TRBV12-3 or TRBV12-4 with TRBJ1-4; 8 bases agree with TRBD1. This CDR3 is built from 17 residues. J gave up 3 bases and V 1 base, and 7 bases lay outside the gene matches. CDR3: CASSLGTGKEANEKLFF. CDR3 sequence (DNA): TGTGCCAGCAGTTTAGGGACAGGGAAGGAGGCTAATGAAAAACTGTTTTTT.

The rearrangement joins TRBV7-6 to TRBJ1-4; TRBD1 aligns across 10 bases. Germline-derived CDR1 and CDR2 are SGHVS and FNYEAQ. The ends lost 3 bases at V and 7 bases at J; junction bases unmatched: 2. CDR3 size: 14 residues. In nucleotides, the CDR3 is TGTGCCAGCAGCTTGACAGGGGGCAGTGAAAAACTGTTTTTT. Translated: CASSLTGGSEKLFF.

This chain uses TRBV20-1 with TRBJ2-6; D ambiguous. The V end lost 5 bases, the J end lost 1 base, and 6 bases lay between the germline ends. CDR3 length: 13 amino acids. Germline assignment: CDR1 DFQATT and CDR2 SNEGSKA (reference sequence). The DNA for the CDR3 is TGCAGTGCTTGGGATTCTGGGGCCAACGTCCTGACTTTC. It yields the protein CSAWDSGANVLTF.

This clonotype was picked up a small number of times. The gene calls are TRBV18 and TRBJ2-7; no clear D gene. V was clipped by 0 bases and J by 1 base, with 13 bases between them. Germline CDR1 is KGHSH and CDR2 is LQKENI. This CDR3 region has 16 residues. This chain's CDR3 is CASSPPGWERSYEQYF. The CDR3 bases are TGTGCCAGCTCACCACCGGGGTGGGAAAGGTCCTACGAGCAGTACTTC.

The V gene is TRBV12-3 or TRBV12-4, the J gene TRBJ2-3; D is possibly TRBD1 (5 bases). This CDR3 contains 15 residues. Trimming took 3 bases from V and 1 from J, leaving 11 bases between them. CDR3 nucleotide sequence: TGTGCCAGCAGTTTTAGGGGTGGTGGCACAGATACGCAGTATTTT. Translating it yields CASSFRGGGTDTQYF.

This chain joins TRBV6-2 or TRBV6-3 and TRBJ2-1, with D possibly matching TRBD1 (7 bases). This CDR3 region has 12 residues. V gave up 7 bases and J gave up 8 bases, with 12 bases separating them. Looked up from germline, CDR1 is MNHEY and CDR2 is SVGEGT. The CDR3 is CASTQGGHEQFF. The CDR3 DNA sequence: TGTGCCAGCACCCAGGGGGGCCATGAGCAGTTCTTC.